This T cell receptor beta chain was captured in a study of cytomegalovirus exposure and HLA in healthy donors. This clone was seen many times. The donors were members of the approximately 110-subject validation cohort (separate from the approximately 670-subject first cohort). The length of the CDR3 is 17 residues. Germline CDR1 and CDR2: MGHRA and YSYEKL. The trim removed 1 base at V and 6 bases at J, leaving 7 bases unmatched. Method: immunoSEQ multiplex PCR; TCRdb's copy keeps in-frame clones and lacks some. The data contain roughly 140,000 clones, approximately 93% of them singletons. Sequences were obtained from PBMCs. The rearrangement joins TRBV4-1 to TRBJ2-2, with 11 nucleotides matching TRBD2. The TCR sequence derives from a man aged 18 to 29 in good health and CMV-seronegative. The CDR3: CASSQVDLGLAAGELFF. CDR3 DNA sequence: TGCGCCAGCAGCCAAGTGGACTTGGGACTAGCGGCCGGGGAGCTGTTTTTT.